These 23 T cell receptor beta chains were all obtained from the same sample, sequenced in a study of control samples from healthy donors and cancer patients. The data were produced by immunoSEQ multiplex PCR, yet TCRdb's version contains in-frame clones alone and is incomplete. This sample has approximately 150,000 clones, with roughly 88% found just once. Sequenced input: blood. These receptor sequences come from a man younger than 30 in good health.

V gene TRBV7-6 combines with J gene TRBJ2-7; tentatively, D is TRBD1 (6 bases). Germline loops: CDR1 SGHVS, CDR2 FNYEAQ. Trimming took 5 bases from V and 4 from J, leaving 15 bases between them. The CDR3 sequence is 14 residues long. CDR3 in DNA: TGTGCCAGCAGCGGAACGACAGGCCCTTACGAGCAGTACTTC. It translates to CASSGTTGPYEQYF. Filled out from reference TRBV7-6 and TRBJ2-7, the complete variable domain reads GAGVSQSPRYKVTKRGQDVALRCDPISGHVSLYWYRQALGQGPEFLTYFNYEAQQDKSGLPNDRFSAERPEGSISTLTIQRTEQRDSAMYRCASSGTTGPYEQYFGPGTRLTVT.

The chain has TRBV6-2 or TRBV6-3 and TRBJ2-4, with D possibly TRBD1 on 5 matching bases. V was pared by 6 bases and J by 2 bases, with 11 bases between. This CDR3 is built from 14 residues. The V gene's germline CDR1 is MNHEY and CDR2 SVGEGT. The CDR3 is CASSQSGTKNIQYF. As DNA, the CDR3 is TGTGCCAGCAGCCAATCAGGGACCAAAAACATTCAGTACTTC.

V is TRBV5-1 and J is TRBJ2-5; D is unclear. V was clipped by 4 bases and J by 1 base, with 8 bases between them. Per germline, CDR1 SGHRS and CDR2 YFSETQ. The CDR3 is 13 amino acids. In DNA, the CDR3 is TGCGCCAGCAGCCTCACCCCCCAAGAGACCCAGTACTTC. Protein: CASSLTPQETQYF.

This clone was detected ten times or more. This chain connects TRBV6-2 or TRBV6-3 to TRBJ2-1; 11 bases line up with TRBD2. CDR1 MNHEY and CDR2 SVGEGT come from the germline V gene. Germline trimming cut 5 bases from V and 7 bases from J; bases unmatched to any gene: 7. The CDR3 has 15 amino acids. The DNA of the CDR3 is TGTGCCAGCAGTCCGATAGCGGGGGGGTCGAATGAGCAGTTCTTC. Protein: CASSPIAGGSNEQFF.

V gene TRBV24-1 combines with J gene TRBJ2-3; TRBD2 agrees at 8 bases. The CDR3 has 16 residues. The ends lost 8 bases at V and 2 bases at J; junction bases unmatched: 11. Germline assignment: CDR1 KGHDR and CDR2 SFDVKD. CDR3 DNA sequence: TGTGCCACCATCGAGAAACAGCGGGGGTACACAGATACGCAGTATTTT. It codes for CATIEKQRGYTDTQYF.

The chain has TRBV11-2 and TRBJ1-2; D call uncertain. The CDR3 covers 16 residues. V gave up 6 bases and J gave up 4 bases, with 21 bases separating them. Germline V CDR1 and CDR2: SGHAT, FQNNGV. This CDR3 reads CASSPLTRARGYGYTF. Here the CDR3 DNA reads TGTGCCAGCAGTCCTTTAACACGGGCGCGGGGCTATGGCTACACCTTC.

The chain joins TRBV10-3 to TRBJ1-6; no clear D gene. This CDR3 region has 14 residues. From germline, CDR1 is ENHRY and CDR2 SYGVKD. V was clipped by 6 bases and J by 7 bases, with 13 bases between them. CDR3 nucleotide sequence: TGTGCCATCAGGGGAGATATGCGCAATTCACCCCTCCACTTT. Residues: CAIRGDMRNSPLHF.

V and J are TRBV30 and TRBJ2-3; 8 bases are a match to TRBD2. J gave up 5 bases and V 0 bases, and 10 bases lay outside the gene matches. The germline CDR1 and CDR2 sequences are GTSNPN and SVGIG (reference sequence). The CDR3 extends over 16 amino acids. The CDR3 loop is CAWSVWTSRRGDTQYF. The CDR3 nucleotides are TGTGCCTGGAGTGTATGGACTAGCCGTCGGGGAGATACGCAGTATTTT.

This clone was observed a handful of times. Other DNA sequences in this specimen translate into the identical CDR3. CDR3 loop: CAIATPPGSGYTF. As DNA, the CDR3 is TGTGCCATCGCCACCCCCCCTGGGAGTGGCTACACCTTC. The rearrangement links TRBV10-3 to TRBJ1-2; no firm D call. V lost 8 bases to trimming and J lost 7 bases, with 17 bases between them. Looked up from germline, CDR1 is ENHRY and CDR2 is SYGVKD. The CDR3 runs to 13 residues.

The genes are TRBV19 and TRBJ1-4; no reliable D call. Between the trimmed V and J ends, which lost 4 bases and 0 bases, there was a span of 15 bases. The germline gives CDR1 LNHDA, CDR2 SQIVND (reference sequence). The CDR3 runs to 17 residues. CDR3 DNA: TGTGCCAGTAGTACTCGACGGATGGGAGCAACTAATGAAAAACTGTTTTTT. Protein product: CASSTRRMGATNEKLFF.

The chain has TRBV5-5 and TRBJ2-3; D unresolved. The length of the CDR3 is 12 residues. Germline V CDR1 and CDR2: SGHKS, YYEKEE (reference sequence). V lost 4 bases and J 3 bases, leaving 6 bases between the germline ends. The CDR3 protein is CASSPGTDTQYF. CDR3 bases: TGTGCCAGCAGCCCTGGTACAGATACGCAGTATTTT. The full variable domain, its missing parts supplied by reference TRBV5-5 and TRBJ2-3, is DAGVTQSPTHLIKTRGQQVTLRCSPISGHKSVSWYQQVLGQGPQFIFQYYEKEERGRGNFPDRFSARQFPNYSSELNVNALLLGDSALYLCASSPGTDTQYFGPGTRLTVL.

This clone showed up just once. The V call is TRBV4-2, the J call TRBJ1-6, with TRBD1 identical over 11 bases. This CDR3 is built from 17 residues. Germline assignment: CDR1 LGHNA and CDR2 YNFKEQ. V lost 1 base to trimming and J lost 8 bases; unmatched junction nucleotides: 7. CDR3 region: CASSQGAPGQGDSPLHF. The CDR3 DNA sequence: TGTGCCAGCAGCCAAGGAGCCCCGGGACAGGGGGATTCACCCCTCCACTTT.

The chain employs TRBV7-2 and TRBJ2-3, with D maybe TRBD2 (7 bases). The CDR3 totals 15 residues. Germline V gene lookup returns CDR1 SGHTA and CDR2 FQGNSA. V was cut by 3 bases and J by 4 bases, with 14 bases left in between. CDR3 coding DNA: TGTGCCAGCAGCTTTGGGGGGGCCGACCCAGATACGCAGTATTTT. Translation: CASSFGGADPDTQYF.

This chain joins TRBV28 and TRBJ1-1; 8 nucleotides agree with TRBD1. V shed 4 bases, J shed 5 bases, and the junction held 6 bases outside the gene matches. Germline CDR1 MDHEN, CDR2 SYDVKM. The CDR3 sequence is 14 residues long. The chain's CDR3 is CASSSSGGATEAFF. As DNA, the CDR3 is TGTGCCAGCAGTTCCTCAGGGGGCGCAACTGAAGCTTTCTTT.

The chain links TRBV18 to TRBJ2-7; TRBD2 might be the D (7 bases). Trimming shortened V by 6 bases and J by 2 bases, and 11 bases separated the two germline ends. The CDR3 runs to 13 residues. CDR1 and CDR2 (germline): KGHSH, LQKENI. Here the CDR3 DNA reads TGTGCCAGCTCGGGGGGGGCTACCTACGAGCAGTACTTC. Translated: CASSGGATYEQYF.

The chain links TRBV5-1 to TRBJ1-2; TRBD1 aligns across 7 bases. CDR1 is SGHRS and CDR2 is YFSETQ in the germline V gene. The CDR3 has 13 residues. The trim removed 4 bases at V and 7 bases at J, leaving 7 bases unmatched. The CDR3 nucleotides are TGCGCCAGCAGCCCTCTCGAGGGGGCTGGCTACACCTTC. Its translation: CASSPLEGAGYTF.

The gene calls are TRBV5-4 and TRBJ2-7, with D unclear. Trimming removed 2 bases from V and 2 bases from J, with 5 bases in between. The CDR3 has 12 amino acids. Per germline, CDR1 SGHNT and CDR2 YYREEE (reference sequence). The CDR3 DNA sequence: TGTGCCAGCAGCTTTCAAGCCTACGAGCAGTACTTC. This codes for CASSFQAYEQYF.

The chain combines TRBV28 with TRBJ2-7, with D perhaps matching TRBD1 (5 bases). Germline assignment: CDR1 MDHEN and CDR2 SYDVKM. V dropped 6 bases and J dropped 2 bases, with 20 bases sitting between them. The CDR3 runs 16 residues. For the CDR3, the DNA is TGTGCCAGCAGCCCCGCGCTGGGGCAACTACCCTACGAGCAGTACTTC. It encodes CASSPALGQLPYEQYF.

The V gene is TRBV5-1, the J gene TRBJ2-1, with D possibly being TRBD2 (5 bases). The germline V gene encodes CDR1 SGHRS and CDR2 YFSETQ. Trimming took off 1 base at V and 1 base at J, with 12 bases between the two ends. This CDR3 region has 16 residues. The CDR3 protein is CASSLSSGRSYNEQFF. The CDR3 DNA is TGCGCCAGCAGCTTGTCTTCGGGGAGATCCTACAATGAGCAGTTCTTC.

This clone was counted once. CDR3 DNA: TGTGCCAGCAGGCTCAACGTGGGGGTTGCCTACGAGCAGTACTTC. It yields the protein CASRLNVGVAYEQYF. J is TRBJ2-7 and V is TRBV7-2; D may match TRBD1 or TRBD2 (5 bases each). V lost 6 bases and J lost 2, with 17 bases in between. The V gene's germline CDR1 is SGHTA and CDR2 FQGNSA. This CDR3 has 15 residues.

J is TRBJ2-5 and V is TRBV7-8; the D is unclear. V lost 4 bases to trimming and J lost 4 bases, with 7 bases between them. In germline, CDR1 is SGHVS, CDR2 FQNEAQ. The CDR3 runs to 12 residues. The CDR3 DNA follows: TGTGCCAGCAGCTCGCCGGTAGAGACCCAGTACTTC. It specifies CASSSPVETQYF.

The chain uses TRBV27 and TRBJ2-7, with 7 bases lining up with TRBD1. Trimming cost V 4 bases and J 2 bases; bases outside gene matches: 5. The CDR3 length is 14 residues. Germline CDR1 is MNHEY and CDR2 is SMNVEV (reference sequence). The DNA of the CDR3 is TGTGCCAGCAGTTGGACAGGAGCCGCCTACGAGCAGTACTTC. It encodes CASSWTGAAYEQYF.

The rearrangement uses TRBV2 and TRBJ2-3, with TRBD2 as a possible D gene (6 bases). CDR3 length: 13 amino acids. V was trimmed by 7 bases and J by 2 bases, leaving 10 bases between them. Germline V CDR1 and CDR2: SNHLY, FYNNEI. For the CDR3, the DNA is TGTGCCAGCACTAGCGCGTACACAGATACGCAGTATTTT. It encodes CASTSAYTDTQYF.